Following are 27 T cell receptor beta chains from one sample sequenced in a study of beta chain features in type 1 diabetes. What was sequenced were expressed TCRB transcripts, since all of the isolated RNA had been reverse transcribed. Some clones are missing from TCRdb's copy, which holds only in-frame ones; the method was immunoSEQ multiplex PCR. Of roughly 140,000 clones in the sample, over 8.5% were seen once. The sequenced sample consisted of central memory CD4+ T cells from blood. The origin of the receptors is a man between 18 and 29 years old in good health.

The sample holds a few counts of this clone. This chain joins TRBV7-2 and TRBJ2-5; 10 bases agree with TRBD2. The CDR3 contains 15 residues. V dropped 2 bases and J dropped 2; count of bases not matched to a gene: 2. Germline loops: CDR1 SGHTA, CDR2 FQGNSA. As DNA, the CDR3 is TGTGCCAGCAGCTTACGAGCGGGGGGGCAAGAGACCCAGTACTTC. This translates into CASSLRAGGQETQYF.

This clone was recorded a few times. V usage is TRBV4-2 and J usage is TRBJ1-5; D is ambiguous. The V and J ends lost 6 bases and 12 bases respectively, with 21 bases between them. The CDR3 runs 14 residues. CDR1 is LGHNA, CDR2 YNFKEQ, per germline. This CDR3 is CASSMAGSPHNQHF. The CDR3 coding sequence is TGTGCCAGCAGTATGGCCGGTTCTCCCCATAACCAGCATTTT.

A few counts support this clone. Here the CDR3 DNA reads TGTGCCAGCAGTTCCAGACCGACAGATACGCAGTATTTT. Protein: CASSSRPTDTQYF. The V and J genes are TRBV28 and TRBJ2-3, with D unresolved. The CDR3 is made up of 13 amino acids. V lost 4 bases to trimming and J lost 3 bases, with 8 bases between them. CDR1 is MDHEN, CDR2 SYDVKM, per germline.

CDR3 in DNA: TGTGCCAGCAACCGCCTGAGGGGGGGACACAATGAGCAGTTCTTC. This encodes CASNRLRGGHNEQFF. The chain combines TRBV21-1 with TRBJ2-1; TRBD2 is the table's D call and was not checked against the DNA. TRBV21-1 counts as a pseudogene. The CDR3 spans 15 residues.

The V gene is TRBV7-2, the J gene TRBJ2-3; D is ambiguous. The CDR3 is made up of 11 amino acids. Germline values: CDR1 SGHTA, CDR2 FQGNSA. V was shortened by 6 bases and J by 3 bases, with 4 bases between the two germline ends. CDR3 protein: CASRQTDTQYF. As DNA, the CDR3 is TGTGCCAGCAGGCAAACAGATACGCAGTATTTT. The variable domain in full, completed from reference TRBV7-2 and TRBJ2-3, reads GAGVSQSPSNKVTEKGKDVELRCDPISGHTALYWYRQSLGQGLEFLIYFQGNSAPDKSGLPSDRFSAERTGGSVSTLTIQRTQQEDSAVYLCASRQTDTQYFGPGTRLTVL.

The V and J genes are TRBV9 and TRBJ1-4; D is possibly TRBD1 (5 bases). V shed 0 bases and J shed 3 bases, with 9 bases lying between them. Per the germline V gene, CDR1 is SGDLS and CDR2 is YYNGEE. CDR3 length equals 15 residues. The CDR3 sequence: CASSVGGTSNEKLFF. The CDR3 DNA sequence: TGTGCCAGCAGCGTAGGAGGGACCTCTAATGAAAAACTGTTTTTT.

This clone was recorded a few times. Other DNA sequences in the same sample also yield this CDR3. The chain joins TRBV9 to TRBJ2-5; the D is unclear. CDR1 and CDR2 (germline): SGDLS, YYNGEE. The CDR3 has 13 amino acids. V lost 0 bases to trimming and J lost 5 bases, with 8 bases between them. In DNA, the CDR3 is TGTGCCAGCAGCGTAGGCGCCGGGGAGACCCAGTACTTC. Translation gives CASSVGAGETQYF.

A few counts support this clone. The rearrangement links TRBV29-1 to TRBJ2-1; D uncertain. V lost 4 bases and J lost 9, with 7 bases in between. Germline V gives CDR1 SQVTM, CDR2 ANQGSEA. This CDR3 region has 10 residues. CDR3 protein: CSVGVREQFF. CDR3 nucleotides: TGCAGCGTTGGGGTCCGTGAGCAGTTCTTC.

The chain links TRBV29-1 to TRBJ2-2; D is perhaps TRBD1 (7 bases). V lost 3 bases and J lost 7, with 15 bases in between. CDR1 and CDR2 (germline): SQVTM, ANQGSEA. The CDR3 loop spans 14 amino acids. The CDR3 sequence is CSVDWNRGGGELFF. The DNA for the CDR3 is TGCAGCGTTGATTGGAACAGGGGAGGCGGGGAGCTGTTTTTT.

This chain uses TRBV7-2 with TRBJ2-5; D not certain. Germline V CDR1 and CDR2: SGHTA, FQGNSA. The V gene lost 2 bases and the J gene lost 5 bases, with 6 bases spanning the gap. The CDR3 runs 12 residues. The CDR3 bases are TGTGCCAGCAGCTTACACGTCGAGACCCAGTACTTC. As protein: CASSLHVETQYF.

V and J are TRBV13 and TRBJ2-7, with D perhaps TRBD2 (6 bases). Trimming took 6 bases from V and 3 from J, leaving 15 bases between them. The germline gives CDR1 PRHDT, CDR2 FYEKMQ (reference sequence). CDR3 length equals 14 residues. CDR3 bases: TGTGCCAGCAGTAAAAGCGGGTGGAACTACGAGCAGTACTTC. Amino acids: CASSKSGWNYEQYF.

The chain employs TRBV5-1 and TRBJ2-5; D remains ambiguous. This CDR3 has 13 residues. The germline gives CDR1 SGHRS, CDR2 YFSETQ. V shed 2 bases and J shed 3 bases, with 8 bases lying between them. The CDR3 protein is CASSLLTEETQYF. The CDR3 DNA reads as TGCGCCAGCAGCTTACTAACTGAAGAGACCCAGTACTTC. The complete variable domain, with remaining parts taken from reference TRBV5-1 and TRBJ2-5, reads KAGVTQTPRYLIKTRGQQVTLSCSPISGHRSVSWYQQTPGQGLQFLFEYFSETQRNKGNFPGRFSGRQFSNSRSEMNVSTLELGDSALYLCASSLLTEETQYFGPGTRLLVL.

This clone was found a few times. The genes are TRBV11-2 and TRBJ2-7; a weak D match, TRBD2 (6 bases). Trimming removed 4 bases at V and 3 bases at J, with 19 bases between. Germline V gives CDR1 SGHAT, CDR2 FQNNGV. This CDR3 has 16 residues. CDR3 residues: CASSSPREGTLYEQYF. The CDR3 DNA is TGTGCCAGCAGCTCCCCACGCGAGGGGACTCTCTACGAGCAGTACTTC.

This chain joins TRBV7-9 and TRBJ2-5; D is unresolved. The CDR3 sequence is 15 residues long. Germline V gene sequence: CDR1 SEHNR, CDR2 FQNEAQ (reference sequence). V was shortened by 1 base and J by 4 bases, with 13 bases between the two germline ends. The CDR3 spells CASSLGRLIVETQYF. Written as DNA, the CDR3 is TGTGCCAGCAGCTTAGGCAGGCTCATTGTAGAGACCCAGTACTTC.

The chain carries TRBV18 and TRBJ2-5; D gene unclear. The CDR3 contains 12 residues. V was pared by 1 base and J by 6 bases, with 6 bases between. Germline V lookup: CDR1 KGHSH, CDR2 LQKENI. The CDR3 here is CASSPLSQTQYF. The CDR3 DNA reads as TGTGCCAGCTCACCACTGTCCCAGACCCAGTACTTC.

J is TRBJ1-6 and V is TRBV14, with 8 nucleotides matching TRBD1. Germline trimming cut 5 bases from V and 3 bases from J; bases unmatched to any gene: 9. Germline V gene sequence: CDR1 SGHDN, CDR2 FVKESK. The CDR3 has 17 residues. The CDR3 loop reads CASSSRTGSNYNSPLHF. The CDR3 DNA is TGTGCCAGCAGCTCGCGGACAGGGTCTAACTATAATTCACCCCTCCACTTT.

This clone was picked up many times. The rearrangement links TRBV7-2 to TRBJ1-3, with a weak D call TRBD1 (5 bases). Germline loops: CDR1 SGHTA, CDR2 FQGNSA. The ends were cut back, 7 bases at V and 0 bases at J, with 16 bases in the middle. The length of the CDR3 is 16 residues. CDR3 in amino acids: CASTPRGGISGNTIYF. CDR3 nucleotide sequence: TGTGCCAGCACCCCCCGGGGGGGGATCTCTGGAAACACCATATATTTT.

This clone was observed a handful of times. The chain is built from TRBV6-1 and TRBJ2-2, with D perhaps TRBD1 or TRBD2 (5 bases each). The CDR3 runs 12 residues. Trimming stripped 8 bases from V and 3 bases from J, with 7 bases between. CDR1 is MNHNS and CDR2 is SASEGT in the germline V gene. The CDR3, as DNA: TGTGCCAGCGGGACCTACACCGGGGAGCTGTTTTTT. Translated, it gives CASGTYTGELFF.

At least ten counts were recorded for this clone. The V gene is TRBV7-9, the J gene TRBJ2-5; TRBD1 matches 11 bases. The CDR3 is made up of 15 amino acids. Germline CDR1 reads SEHNR; CDR2 reads FQNEAQ (reference sequence). The trim removed 4 bases at V and 7 bases at J, leaving 8 bases unmatched. CDR3 protein: CASSSGTGGMTTQYF. In DNA form, the CDR3 reads TGTGCCAGCAGCTCAGGGACAGGGGGAATGACGACCCAGTACTTC.

The genes are TRBV20-1 and TRBJ2-1; TRBD2 might be the D (5 bases). Trimming stripped 2 bases from V and 10 bases from J, with 6 bases between. The CDR3 extends over 10 amino acids. Germline CDR1 is DFQATT and CDR2 is SNEGSKA (reference sequence). DNA for the CDR3: TGCAGTGCTAGAATAGCGGAGCAGTTCTTC. This encodes CSARIAEQFF.

There are a few counts of this clone. This chain connects TRBV12-5 to TRBJ2-1, with 11 bases fitting TRBD2. Trimming removed 6 bases from V and 14 bases from J; junction bases left unmatched: 12. Per the germline V gene, CDR1 is LGHNT and CDR2 is FRNRAP. The CDR3 totals 14 residues. As DNA, the CDR3 is TGTGCTAGTGGGGGGAGTCTAGCGGGAGGACAAGAGTTCTTC. Protein sequence: CASGGSLAGGQEFF.

This chain uses TRBV25-1 with TRBJ1-2, with TRBD1 matching 8 bases. The germline gives CDR1 MGHDK, CDR2 SYGVNS. The length of the CDR3 is 13 residues. The trim removed 4 bases at V and 11 bases at J, leaving 9 bases unmatched. CDR3 DNA: TGTGCCAGCAGTGTGGGGACAGGTGTAAAATACACCTTC. It encodes CASSVGTGVKYTF.

In its sample, this clone was seen many times. Other DNA sequences within the sample encode an identical CDR3. This rearrangement joins TRBV7-2 to TRBJ2-7; tentative D call: TRBD2 (6 bases). Germline lookup yields CDR1 SGHTA and CDR2 FQGNSA. Trimming shortened V by 1 base and J by 1 base, and 11 bases separated the two germline ends. The CDR3 contains 15 residues. CDR3 nucleotide sequence: TGTGCCAGCAGCTTAGGCGGGACTCCTTCCTACGAGCAGTACTTC. Its translation is CASSLGGTPSYEQYF.

J is TRBJ2-1 and V is TRBV6-6, with no clear D. The CDR3 covers 11 residues. Germline CDR1 reads MNHNY; CDR2 reads SVGAGI (reference sequence). V dropped 4 bases and J dropped 8 bases, with 6 bases sitting between them. This chain's CDR3 is CASSSKDEQFF. DNA of the CDR3: TGTGCCAGCAGTTCCAAGGATGAGCAGTTCTTC.

V gene TRBV4-3 combines with J gene TRBJ1-2, with TRBD1 matching 8 bases. V trimming: 1 base; J trimming: 7 bases; junction bases outside the gene matches: 8. There are 15 residues in the CDR3. The germline gives CDR1 LGHNA, CDR2 YSLEER. The CDR3 region is CASSQVRQGARGYTF. CDR3 nucleotides: TGCGCCAGCAGCCAAGTGAGGCAGGGGGCGCGTGGCTACACCTTC.

Of note for this clone: This sample includes further DNA sequences coding for the same CDR3. The chain employs TRBV7-9 and TRBJ2-5; TRBD1 matches at 9 bases. The V and J ends lost 4 bases and 4 bases, in that order; junction bases with no gene match: 4. CDR3 length: 14 residues. The V gene's germline CDR1 is SEHNR and CDR2 FQNEAQ (reference sequence). CDR3 coding DNA: TGTGCCAGCAGCTCCACAGGGGGCGGAGAGACCCAGTACTTC. Its translation: CASSSTGGGETQYF.

The J gene is TRBJ1-4, the V gene TRBV30; D is perhaps TRBD1 (5 bases). Trimming left V 5 bases short and J 3 bases short, with 10 bases between. Germline V CDR1 and CDR2: GTSNPN, SVGIG (reference sequence). The CDR3 length is 13 residues. The CDR3 is CAWSRQSNEKLFF. The CDR3 coding sequence is TGTGCCTGGTCGAGACAGTCTAATGAAAAACTGTTTTTT.